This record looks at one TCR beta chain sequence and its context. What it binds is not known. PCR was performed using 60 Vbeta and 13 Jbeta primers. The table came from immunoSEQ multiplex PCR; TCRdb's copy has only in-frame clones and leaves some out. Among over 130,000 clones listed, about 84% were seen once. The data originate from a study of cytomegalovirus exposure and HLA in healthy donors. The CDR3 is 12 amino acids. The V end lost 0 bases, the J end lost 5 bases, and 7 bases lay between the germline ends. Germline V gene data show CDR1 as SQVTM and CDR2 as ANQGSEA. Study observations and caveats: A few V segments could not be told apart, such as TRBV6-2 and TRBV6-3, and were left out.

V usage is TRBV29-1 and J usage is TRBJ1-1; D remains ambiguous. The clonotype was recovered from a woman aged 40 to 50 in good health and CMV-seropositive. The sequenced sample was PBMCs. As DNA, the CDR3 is TGCAGCGTTGAAGAGTTCCAGACTGAAGCTTTCTTT. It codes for CSVEEFQTEAFF.